This entry features one TCR beta chain sequence. These data originate in a study of early T cells in non-severe SARS-CoV-2 infection. On the study more broadly: Bulk RNA isolated from unsorted whole blood underwent sequencing; chains were not paired.

The library protocol tagged individual cDNA molecules with unique molecular identifiers. TCRdb independently ran MiXCR on the 5' RACE reads; one entry per CDR3 protein. The table lists some 50,000 distinct CDR3 sequences, 4.5% to 7% of them singletons. The sequenced sample consisted of whole blood. The receptor's source is an adult who was a healthcare worker with PCR-confirmed SARS-CoV-2 infection or an uninfected control (not recorded which).

The CDR3, as DNA: TGTGCCAGCAGCCCCGGACTAGCGGGAGATCCCTACGAGCAGTACTTC. Translating gives CASSPGLAGDPYEQYF. The chain recombines TRBV7-8 with TRBJ2-7; 13 bases are shared with TRBD2. This CDR3 is 16 amino acids long. CDR1 and CDR2 from the germline V gene are SGHVS and FQNEAQ. V was clipped by 5 bases and J by 2 bases; unmatched bases: 6.